These 21 T cell receptor beta chains originate from one sample sequenced in a study of regulatory T cells in long-lasting Graves disease. The time point: newly diagnosed GD, antithyroid drugs for less than 3 months. Preparation of the TCR library used RNA extracted from PBMCs. Building the TCR beta libraries relied on iRepertoire HTBI primers, and CDR3 regions underwent Arm-PCR. Each CDR3 protein is one row after TCRdb ran MiXCR on the multiplex PCR reads. The repertoire consists of about 500,000 distinct CDR3 sequences, with around 13% occurring once and the leading ten covering 7.5% to 9%. This sample was also put to use in a study of T cells in Graves' hyperthyroidism and ophthalmopathy.

Here the sequenced sample was peripheral blood mononuclear cells (PBMCs), taken at new diagnosis, from a patient treated with antithyroid drugs. These receptors were collected from a woman aged 30 to 39 with Graves disease.

This clonotype was counted ten times or more. The rearrangement joins TRBV15 to TRBJ2-5; tentative D call: TRBD2 (6 bases). CDR3 length: 15 amino acids. Trimming removed 5 bases at V and 7 bases at J, with 20 bases between. Per germline, CDR1 LNHNV and CDR2 YYDKDF (reference sequence). This CDR3 reads CATSAGLREGRTQYF. In DNA form, the CDR3 reads TGTGCCACCAGCGCGGGACTCCGCGAGGGTCGGACCCAGTACTTC.

The chain has TRBV6-5 and TRBJ2-2; 13 bases fit TRBD2. Germline trimming cut 4 bases from V and 5 bases from J; bases unmatched to any gene: 7. The germline CDR1 and CDR2 sequences are MNHEY and SVGAGI. The CDR3 extends over 17 amino acids. The CDR3 sequence: CASSLRTSGRRTGELFF. The CDR3 DNA reads TGTGCCAGCAGTTTGAGGACTAGCGGGAGAAGGACCGGGGAGCTGTTTTTT.

This clonotype was picked up many times. The chain carries TRBV20-1 and TRBJ2-5; perhaps TRBD2 as D (6 bases). The CDR3 is 20 amino acids. Deletions cut 1 base from V and 0 bases from J, with 27 bases between. In germline, CDR1 is DFQATT, CDR2 SNEGSKA (reference sequence). The CDR3, as DNA: TGCAGTGCTAGAGTGTTAATTCGGACCCGACTCGGCGGGGACCAAGAGACCCAGTACTTC. It encodes CSARVLIRTRLGGDQETQYF.

There are a few counts of this clonotype. The CDR3 nucleotides are TGTGCCAGCAGTTTATGGCGGGCCTCCTACAATGAGCAGTTCTTC. This codes for CASSLWRASYNEQFF. The chain links TRBV27 to TRBJ2-1, with D maybe TRBD2 (5 bases). Germline CDR1 MNHEY, CDR2 SMNVEV (reference sequence). V lost 1 base and J lost 0, with 7 bases in between. The CDR3 consists of 15 residues.

In its sample, this clonotype was seen a few times. The CDR3: CASSGLAGVGTGELFF. The CDR3 coding sequence is TGTGCCAGCAGCGGGCTAGCGGGAGTCGGCACCGGGGAGCTGTTTTTT. The chain has TRBV9 and TRBJ2-2, with 10 bases identical to TRBD2. Germline CDR1 SGDLS, CDR2 YYNGEE. V shed 3 bases and J 4 bases; nucleotides not matched to a gene: 6. The CDR3 covers 16 residues.

The chain recombines TRBV2 with TRBJ2-7; a possible D gene is TRBD2 (6 bases). V was trimmed by 2 bases and J by 0 bases, leaving 8 bases between them. The germline V gene has CDR1 SNHLY and CDR2 FYNNEI. The CDR3 is 14 amino acids. CDR3 region: CASSELGGSYEQYF. The CDR3 DNA sequence: TGTGCCAGCAGTGAACTGGGGGGCTCCTACGAGCAGTACTTC.

The table lists this clonotype with a few counts. This chain joins TRBV19 and TRBJ2-2, with TRBD2 identical over 12 bases. This CDR3 has 14 residues. Germline lookup yields CDR1 LNHDA and CDR2 SQIVND (reference sequence). V dropped 6 bases and J dropped 9; count of bases not matched to a gene: 5. CDR3 in DNA: TGTGCCAGTAGGGGGACTAGCGGGCCCCGGGAGCTGTTTTTT. Translation: CASRGTSGPRELFF.

This clonotype has ten or more counts. The chain is built from TRBV5-6 and TRBJ2-2; no definite D call. This CDR3 is 12 amino acids long. Trimming shortened V by 1 base and J by 6 bases, and 4 bases separated the two germline ends. The V gene's germline CDR1 is SGHDT and CDR2 YYEEEE. The DNA for the CDR3 is TGTGCCAGCAGCTTGTGGTCCGGGGAGCTGTTTTTT. Translated: CASSLWSGELFF.

The table lists this clonotype with many counts. This rearrangement joins TRBV12-3 or TRBV12-4 to TRBJ2-5; D perhaps matches TRBD2 (5 bases). The CDR3 extends over 15 amino acids. Trimming left V 3 bases short and J 5 bases short, with 16 bases between. The CDR3 sequence: CASSFSTGGRETQYF. In DNA form, the CDR3 reads TGTGCCAGCAGTTTCTCTACCGGAGGTAGGGAGACCCAGTACTTC.

V and J are TRBV30 and TRBJ1-2; no reliable D call. This CDR3 region has 13 residues. Looked up from germline, CDR1 is GTSNPN and CDR2 is SVGIG (reference sequence). V lost 2 bases, J lost 4 bases, and 11 bases lay in between. CDR3: CAWSLPPVYGYTF. Here the CDR3 DNA reads TGTGCCTGGAGTCTCCCGCCGGTCTATGGCTACACCTTC.

This clonotype was picked up a small number of times. This chain uses TRBV10-3 with TRBJ2-7; D is unresolved. V dropped 3 bases and J dropped 2 bases, with 11 bases sitting between them. The CDR3 runs to 14 residues. Germline V gene lookup returns CDR1 ENHRY and CDR2 SYGVKD. As DNA, the CDR3 is TGTGCCATCAGTGAATCCGACGGAACCTACGAGCAGTACTTC. Encoded protein: CAISESDGTYEQYF.

Turning to this clonotype: Since a much larger clone is just one base distant, this may be a read error. The rearrangement uses TRBV6-1 and TRBJ2-1, with D hard to call. CDR3 length: 12 residues. Germline loops: CDR1 MNHNS, CDR2 SASEGT. The V end lost 3 bases, the J end lost 8 bases, and 8 bases lay between the germline ends. CDR3: CASSDDNHEQFF. The CDR3 coding sequence is TGTGCCAGCAGTGACGACAACCATGAGCAGTTCTTC.

This clonotype appeared many times. The gene calls are TRBV27 and TRBJ2-3, with TRBD2 matching 7 bases. Trimming removed 5 bases from V and 4 bases from J; junction bases left unmatched: 12. The CDR3 is 16 residues long. CDR1 and CDR2 (germline): MNHEY, SMNVEV (reference sequence). Here the CDR3 DNA reads TGTGCCAGCAGTCCTTACCCCACCGGGGGGTCAGATACGCAGTATTTT. Its protein product is CASSPYPTGGSDTQYF.

This clonotype showed up just a few times. This sequence joins TRBV7-9 and TRBJ1-5, with TRBD1 identical over 10 bases. This CDR3 region has 14 residues. Germline V gene data show CDR1 as SEHNR and CDR2 as FQNEAQ (reference sequence). J gave up 6 bases and V 3 bases, and 2 bases lay outside the gene matches. The CDR3 sequence: CASSLGQGTQPQHF. The CDR3 DNA is TGTGCCAGCAGCTTGGGACAGGGGACTCAGCCCCAGCATTTT.

This clonotype was seen at least ten times. The chain employs TRBV30 and TRBJ1-1, with 7 bases that match TRBD1. This CDR3 contains 13 residues. With V trimmed by 4 bases and J by 1 base, 3 bases remained unmatched. Germline V gives CDR1 GTSNPN, CDR2 SVGIG (reference sequence). CDR3 in DNA: TGTGCCTGGATGAGACAGGGGAACACTGAAGCTTTCTTT. Residues: CAWMRQGNTEAFF.

The gene calls are TRBV11-3 and TRBJ2-3; 7 bases agree with TRBD2. V was clipped by 2 bases and J by 0 bases; unmatched bases: 5. The CDR3 runs 16 residues. CDR1 is SGHNT, CDR2 YENEEA, per germline. The CDR3 DNA reads as TGTGCCAGCAGCTTACCGGGAGGCGGAAGCACAGATACGCAGTATTTT. It yields the protein CASSLPGGGSTDTQYF.

This chain connects TRBV2 to TRBJ2-3; TRBD2 matches at 8 bases. Germline V gene sequence: CDR1 SNHLY, CDR2 FYNNEI. The CDR3 has 15 amino acids. Trimming removed 5 bases from V and 2 bases from J; junction bases left unmatched: 6. CDR3 DNA sequence: TGTGCCAGCAGTATAGGACTAGCTCTCACAGATACGCAGTATTTT. Translated, it gives CASSIGLALTDTQYF.

Many counts were recorded for this clonotype. This chain connects TRBV18 to TRBJ2-3; the match to TRBD1 covers 7 bases. J gave up 2 bases and V 2 bases, and 7 bases lay outside the gene matches. In germline, CDR1 is KGHSH, CDR2 LQKENI. This CDR3 spans 16 amino acids. The CDR3 DNA reads as TGTGCCAGCTCACCAACCAGCCAGGGGGACACAGATACGCAGTATTTT. It translates to CASSPTSQGDTDTQYF.

This clonotype was seen repeatedly, ten times or more. CDR3 protein: CASSRDSRVGTDTQYF. Here the CDR3 DNA reads TGTGCCAGTTCCCGGGACTCCCGAGTTGGCACAGATACGCAGTATTTT. This chain links TRBV2 with TRBJ2-3; D might be TRBD2 (6 bases). Germline lookup yields CDR1 SNHLY and CDR2 FYNNEI. Deletions cut 9 bases from V and 1 base from J, with 20 bases between. This CDR3 region has 16 residues.

This clonotype was seen repeatedly, ten times or more. The chain employs TRBV24-1 and TRBJ1-3; D unclear. The V gene lost 3 bases and the J gene lost 4 bases, with 9 bases spanning the gap. The V gene's germline CDR1 is KGHDR and CDR2 SFDVKD. The length of the CDR3 is 14 residues. The CDR3 region has the DNA TGTGCCACCAGTGATGCCAGACCAGGAAACACCATATATTTT. Protein sequence: CATSDARPGNTIYF.

As to this clonotype: Given a much more abundant clone one base away, this may be a read error. V usage is TRBV2 and J usage is TRBJ2-1, with a possible D match to TRBD1 (6 bases). Germline assignment: CDR1 SNHLY and CDR2 FYNNEI. The CDR3 contains 10 residues. CDR3: CASGGNGQFF. CDR3 sequence (DNA): TGTGCCAGCGGGGGCAATGGGCAGTTCTTC. Variable domain in full (rest from reference TRBV2 and TRBJ2-1): EPEVTQTPSHQVTQMGQEVILRCVPISNHLYFYWYRQILGQKVEFLVSFYNNEISEKSEIFDDQFSVERPDGSNFTLKIRSTKLEDSAMYFCASGGNGQFFGPGTRLTVL.